The clone carrying this T cell receptor (beta chain) was recorded at least ten times. The antigen is undetermined. This sample's RNA came from whole unsorted tissue. The normal lung tissue was taken more than 3 cm from the tumor edge. CDR1 and CDR2 (germline): GTSNPN, SVGIG (reference sequence). This CDR3 spans 13 amino acids. The junction had 3 bases not matched to a gene; V was cut back by 4 bases and J by 8 bases. The sample originates from a study of tumor and adjacent non-tumor tissue in lung cancer. Background on the study: There were some 11 adenocarcinoma, a couple of squamous cell carcinoma and 1 small cell lung cancer cases. Points from the study as a whole: In normal lung, the top 100 clones were significantly more dominant than in tumor.

The library came from three nested PCR rounds adapted from ARM-PCR protocols. One entry per CDR3 protein results from TCRdb running MiXCR on the multiplex PCR reads. The data show more than 85,000 distinct CDR3 sequences, roughly three fifths seen once. The chain combines TRBV30 with TRBJ2-5; 14 nucleotides align to TRBD2. The source of this sequence is a man aged 55 to 69 with non-small cell lung cancer. Specimen: distant non-tumor lung tissue. CDR3 in amino acids: CAWMTSGGATQYF. CDR3 bases: TGTGCCTGGATGACTAGCGGGGGGGCTACCCAGTACTTC.